The source of this T cell receptor beta chain is a study of shared clonotypes between healthy human individuals. Study-wide findings and caveats: In the sorted subsets, rarefaction showed sequencing was incomplete despite large depth.

CDR3 length: 14 residues. Looked up from germline, CDR1 is MDHEN and CDR2 is SYDVKM. Trimming pared 4 bases from V and 0 bases from J, leaving 8 bases between. Under the authors' procedure: In the immunoSEQ data, sequences were junction-only and lacked quality scores, so filtering differed. The data were produced by immunoSEQ multiplex PCR, yet TCRdb's version contains in-frame clones alone and is incomplete. V and J calls and clone size are those listed in that table; D and trimming were worked out from the DNA. This table has about 590,000 clones, nearly 97% appearing once. On this clone: Its antigen is not known. This CDR3 is also generated by other DNA sequences in the sample.

Selected positively for CCR7 and CD45RO-negative, naive CD8 cells excluded terminally differentiated effector memory CD45RA+ cells. The sequence came from a woman aged 25 to 39 in good health. Sequenced material: naive CD8+ T cells sorted from blood. This rearrangement joins TRBV28 to TRBJ2-3; no clear D. DNA of the CDR3: TGTGCCAGCAGTTCCAGCCCCAGCACAGATACGCAGTATTTT. Protein product: CASSSSPSTDTQYF. Filled out from reference TRBV28 and TRBJ2-3, the complete variable domain reads DVKVTQSSRYLVKRTGEKVFLECVQDMDHENMFWYRQDPGLGLRLIYFSYDVKMKEKGDIPEGYSVSREKKERFSLILESASTNQTSMYLCASSSSPSTDTQYFGPGTRLTVL.